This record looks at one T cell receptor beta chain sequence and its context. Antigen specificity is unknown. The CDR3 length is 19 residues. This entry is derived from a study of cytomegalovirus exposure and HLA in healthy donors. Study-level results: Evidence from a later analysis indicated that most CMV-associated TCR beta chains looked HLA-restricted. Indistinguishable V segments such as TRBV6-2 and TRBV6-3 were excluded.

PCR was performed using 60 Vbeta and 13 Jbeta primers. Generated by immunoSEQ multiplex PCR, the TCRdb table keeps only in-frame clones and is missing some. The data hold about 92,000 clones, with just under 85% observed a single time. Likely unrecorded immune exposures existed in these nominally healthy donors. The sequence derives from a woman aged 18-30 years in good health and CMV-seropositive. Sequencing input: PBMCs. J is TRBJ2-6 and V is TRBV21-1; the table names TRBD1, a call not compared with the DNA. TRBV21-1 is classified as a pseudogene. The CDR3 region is CASSKVWAGGPSGANVLTF. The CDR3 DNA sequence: TGTGCCAGCAGCAAAGTCTGGGCAGGGGGACCCTCTGGGGCCAACGTCCTGACTTTC.